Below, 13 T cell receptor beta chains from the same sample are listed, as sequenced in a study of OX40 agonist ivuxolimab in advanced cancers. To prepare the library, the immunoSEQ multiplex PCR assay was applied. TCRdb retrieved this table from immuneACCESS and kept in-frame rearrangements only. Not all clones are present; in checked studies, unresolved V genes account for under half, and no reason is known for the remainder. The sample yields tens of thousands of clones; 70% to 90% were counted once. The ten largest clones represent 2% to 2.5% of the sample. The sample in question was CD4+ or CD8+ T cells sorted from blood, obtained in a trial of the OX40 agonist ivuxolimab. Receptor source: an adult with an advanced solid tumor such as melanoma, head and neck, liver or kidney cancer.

The CDR3 region is CAISDGAGGETQYF. Here the CDR3 DNA reads TGTGCCATCAGTGATGGGGCAGGGGGAGAGACCCAGTACTTC. The chain joins TRBV10-3 to TRBJ2-5, with 7 bases lining up with TRBD1. V lost 3 bases, J lost 4 bases, and 5 bases stayed unmatched. Per germline, CDR1 ENHRY and CDR2 SYGVKD. There are 14 residues in the CDR3.

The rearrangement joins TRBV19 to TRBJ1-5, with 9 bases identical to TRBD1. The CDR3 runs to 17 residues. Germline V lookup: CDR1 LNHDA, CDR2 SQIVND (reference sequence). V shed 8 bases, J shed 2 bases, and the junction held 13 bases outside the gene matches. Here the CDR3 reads CASATGTGLIRNQPQHF. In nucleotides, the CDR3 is TGTGCCAGTGCCACCGGGACAGGGCTTATTCGCAATCAGCCCCAGCATTTT.

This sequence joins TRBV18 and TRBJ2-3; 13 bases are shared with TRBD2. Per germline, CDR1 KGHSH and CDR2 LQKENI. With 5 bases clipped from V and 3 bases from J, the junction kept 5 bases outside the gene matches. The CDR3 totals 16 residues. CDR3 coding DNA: TGTGCCAGCTCAGGGGGACTAGCGGGAACTACAGATACGCAGTATTTT. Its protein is CASSGGLAGTTDTQYF.

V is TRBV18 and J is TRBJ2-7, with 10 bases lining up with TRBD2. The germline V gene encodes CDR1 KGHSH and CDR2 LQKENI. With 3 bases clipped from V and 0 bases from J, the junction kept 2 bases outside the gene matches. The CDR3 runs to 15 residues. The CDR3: CASSPASGSSYEQYF. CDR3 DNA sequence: TGTGCCAGCTCACCTGCTAGCGGGAGCTCCTACGAGCAGTACTTC.

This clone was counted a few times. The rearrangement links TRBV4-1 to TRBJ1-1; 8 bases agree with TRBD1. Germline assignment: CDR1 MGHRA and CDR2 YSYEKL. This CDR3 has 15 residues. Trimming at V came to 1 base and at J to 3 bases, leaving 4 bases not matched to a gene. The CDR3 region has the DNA TGCGCCAGCAGCCAAGCGGACAGGGAATACACTGAAGCTTTCTTT. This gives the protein CASSQADREYTEAFF.

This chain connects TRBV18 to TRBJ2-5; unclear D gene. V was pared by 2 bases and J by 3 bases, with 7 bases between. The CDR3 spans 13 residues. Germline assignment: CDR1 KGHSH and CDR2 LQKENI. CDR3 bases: TGTGCCAGCTCACCAGTCACCGAAGAGACCCAGTACTTC. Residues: CASSPVTEETQYF.

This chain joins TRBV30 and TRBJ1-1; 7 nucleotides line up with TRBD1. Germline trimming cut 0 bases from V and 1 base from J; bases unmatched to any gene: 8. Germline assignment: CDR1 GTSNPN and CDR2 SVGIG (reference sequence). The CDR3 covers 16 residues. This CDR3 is CAWSVPPTGKNTEAFF. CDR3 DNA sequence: TGTGCCTGGAGTGTACCCCCGACAGGGAAGAACACTGAAGCTTTCTTT. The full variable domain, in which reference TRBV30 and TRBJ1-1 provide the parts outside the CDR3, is SQTIHQWPATLVQPVGSPLSLECTVEGTSNPNLYWYRQAAGRGLQLLFYSVGIGQISSEVPQNLSASRPQDRQFILSSKKLLLSDSGFYLCAWSVPPTGKNTEAFFGQGTRLTVV.

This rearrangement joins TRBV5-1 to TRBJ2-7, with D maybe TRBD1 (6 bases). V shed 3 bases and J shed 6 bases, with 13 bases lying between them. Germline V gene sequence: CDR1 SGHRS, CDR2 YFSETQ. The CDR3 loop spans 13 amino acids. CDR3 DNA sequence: TGCGCCAGCAGCTCCCTGGGGGCAAGCGAGCAGTACTTC. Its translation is CASSSLGASEQYF.

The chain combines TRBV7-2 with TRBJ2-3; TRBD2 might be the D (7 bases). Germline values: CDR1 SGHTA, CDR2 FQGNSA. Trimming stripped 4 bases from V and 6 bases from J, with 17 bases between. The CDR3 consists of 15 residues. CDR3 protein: CASSWGRGGADTQYF. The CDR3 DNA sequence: TGTGCCAGCAGCTGGGGGAGGGGGGGCGCCGATACGCAGTATTTT.

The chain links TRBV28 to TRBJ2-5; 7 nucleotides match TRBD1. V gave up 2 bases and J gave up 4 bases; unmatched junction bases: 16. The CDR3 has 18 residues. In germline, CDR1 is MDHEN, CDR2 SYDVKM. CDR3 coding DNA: TGTGCCAGCAGTTTACCGAACGGGACAGTGGGGCCGAGAGAGACCCAGTACTTC. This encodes CASSLPNGTVGPRETQYF.

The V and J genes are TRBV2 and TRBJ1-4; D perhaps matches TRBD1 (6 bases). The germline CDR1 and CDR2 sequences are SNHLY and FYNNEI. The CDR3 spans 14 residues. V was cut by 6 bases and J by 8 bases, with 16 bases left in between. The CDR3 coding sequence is TGTGCCAGCAGGGCGGGACATATAGGAGAAAAACTGTTTTTT. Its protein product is CASRAGHIGEKLFF.

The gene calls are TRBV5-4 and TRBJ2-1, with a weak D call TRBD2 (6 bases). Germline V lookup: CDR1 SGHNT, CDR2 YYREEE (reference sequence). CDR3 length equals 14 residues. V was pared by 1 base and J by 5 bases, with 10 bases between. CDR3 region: CASSLSGVNNEQFF. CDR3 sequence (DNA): TGTGCCAGCAGCTTGTCGGGAGTAAACAATGAGCAGTTCTTC. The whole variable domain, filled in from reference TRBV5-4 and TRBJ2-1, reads ETGVTQSPTHLIKTRGQQVTLRCSSQSGHNTVSWYQQALGQGPQFIFQYYREEENGRGNFPPRFSGLQFPNYSSELNVNALELDDSALYLCASSLSGVNNEQFFGPGTRLTVL.

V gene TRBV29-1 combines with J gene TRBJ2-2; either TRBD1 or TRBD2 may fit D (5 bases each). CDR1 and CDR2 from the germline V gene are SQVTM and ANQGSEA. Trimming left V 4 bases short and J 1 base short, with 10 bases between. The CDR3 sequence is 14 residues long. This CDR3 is CSVGGTGNTGELFF. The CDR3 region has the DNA TGCAGCGTTGGGGGGACGGGGAACACCGGGGAGCTGTTTTTT.